The 30 T cell receptor beta chains below come from one sample, sequenced in a study of response to subunit inactivated influenza vaccine (dated by TCRdb to the late 2010s). The library relied on RT-PCR. These reads were obtained on an Illumina HiSeq 2500. In-frame beta chains were kept once TCRdb had trimmed the public reads at Q25 with fastp and called clones with MiXCR. Identical CDR3 proteins give one entry, which carries the most common genes and DNA. This sample lists around 540,000 distinct CDR3 sequences; 10% to 15% were detected once. Together, the top ten hold roughly 10% of the sample. Here the sequenced sample was PBMCs from blood, taken on the day of vaccination. The origin of the receptors is a man aged 50-60 years who received an inactivated influenza vaccine. Donor details come from another sample of the same person, matched by shared clones.

This chain connects TRBV4-2 to TRBJ1-1; no clear D. Trimming removed 0 bases at V and 0 bases at J, with 23 bases between. The CDR3 has 20 residues. The V gene's germline CDR1 is LGHNA and CDR2 YNFKEQ. The CDR3 nucleotides are TGTGCCAGCAGCCAAGATCTGGGCGAGCCCGGTGTTAAGGTGAACACTGAAGCTTTCTTT. It yields the protein CASSQDLGEPGVKVNTEAFF.

The chain uses TRBV7-9 and TRBJ1-2, with D possibly TRBD1 on 5 matching bases. The CDR3 consists of 9 residues. Germline CDR1 SEHNR, CDR2 FQNEAQ (reference sequence). Trimming shortened V by 11 bases and J by 11 bases, and 12 bases separated the two germline ends. CDR3 residues: CAWGLEYTF. DNA of the CDR3: TGTGCCTGGGGCCTCGAATACACCTTC. The full variable domain, its missing parts supplied by reference TRBV7-9 and TRBJ1-2, is DTGVSQNPRHKITKRGQNVTFRCDPISEHNRLYWYRQTLGQGPEFLTYFQNEAQLEKSRLLSDRFSAERPKGSFSTLEIQRTEQGDSAMYLCAWGLEYTFGSGTRLTVV.

In its sample, this clonotype was seen many times. The J gene is TRBJ1-2, the V gene TRBV29-1, with D perhaps matching TRBD1 (5 bases). The CDR3 totals 12 residues. Trimming left V 4 bases short and J 2 bases short, with 8 bases between. Germline V lookup: CDR1 SQVTM, CDR2 ANQGSEA. This CDR3 reads CSVGQRNYGYTF. The CDR3 bases are TGCAGCGTTGGACAGAGAAACTATGGCTACACCTTC. The full variable domain, completed using reference TRBV29-1 and TRBJ1-2, is SAVISQKPSRDICQRGTSLTIQCQVDSQVTMMFWYRQQPGQSLTLIATANQGSEATYESGFVIDKFPISRPNLTFSTLTVSNMSPEDSSIYLCSVGQRNYGYTFGSGTRLTVV.

This clonotype was seen a handful of times. The chain couples TRBV28 to TRBJ1-1; D remains unclear. The CDR3 is 12 residues long. V lost 5 bases, J lost 4 bases, and 8 bases lay in between. Germline CDR1 and CDR2: MDHEN and SYDVKM. The CDR3 bases are TGTGCCAGCAGTCCTTACAGCACTGAAGCTTTCTTT. Its protein product is CASSPYSTEAFF.

The chain joins TRBV7-9 to TRBJ2-1; no firm D call. V lost 6 bases, J lost 3 bases, and 12 bases lay in between. This CDR3 region has 14 residues. CDR1 is SEHNR, CDR2 FQNEAQ, per germline (reference sequence). The CDR3 sequence: CASRPRADYNEQFF. For the CDR3, the DNA is TGTGCCAGCAGACCTCGGGCGGACTACAATGAGCAGTTCTTC.

The chain combines TRBV6-1 with TRBJ1-6; D is unresolved. Trimming took off 6 bases at V and 5 bases at J, with 14 bases between the two ends. CDR3 length equals 15 residues. Germline values: CDR1 MNHNS, CDR2 SASEGT. The DNA for the CDR3 is TGTGCCAGCAGCCACCACGGACGGGATAATTCACCCCTCCACTTT. Translating it yields CASSHHGRDNSPLHF.

The chain joins TRBV4-3 to TRBJ2-3; D might be TRBD1 (5 bases). There are 16 residues in the CDR3. Trimming removed 1 base at V and 3 bases at J, with 14 bases between. Germline loops: CDR1 LGHNA, CDR2 YSLEER. In DNA form, the CDR3 reads TGCGCCAGCAGCCAAGGATCCATGGGGCCGACAGATACGCAGTATTTT. It codes for CASSQGSMGPTDTQYF.

The genes are TRBV7-9 and TRBJ1-2, with D unclear. The CDR3 covers 16 residues. V was pared by 3 bases and J by 6 bases, with 20 bases between. Germline CDR1 reads SEHNR; CDR2 reads FQNEAQ (reference sequence). This CDR3 is CASSFSPVLEEDGYTF. The CDR3 bases are TGTGCCAGCAGCTTTTCGCCAGTGCTCGAGGAAGATGGCTACACCTTC.

The V gene is TRBV2, the J gene TRBJ1-4, with TRBD1 identical over 8 bases. With V trimmed by 7 bases and J by 7 bases, 8 bases remained unmatched. The CDR3 length is 14 residues. Germline V CDR1 and CDR2: SNHLY, FYNNEI. The CDR3 bases are TGTGCCAGCAACGGACAGGGCGTGGGTGAAAAACTGTTTTTT. Amino acids: CASNGQGVGEKLFF.

This clonotype appeared a few times. The chain employs TRBV5-1 and TRBJ1-5; weak D call: TRBD1 (6 bases). Germline V gene sequence: CDR1 SGHRS, CDR2 YFSETQ. Trimming took 1 base from V and 3 from J, leaving 11 bases between them. This CDR3 contains 15 residues. The CDR3 loop is CASSLSGGINQPQHF. DNA of the CDR3: TGCGCCAGCAGCTTGTCCGGGGGCATCAATCAGCCCCAGCATTTT.

The chain employs TRBV7-6 and TRBJ2-2; TRBD2 matches 11 bases. Trimming cost V 4 bases and J 3 bases; bases outside gene matches: 10. Germline lookup yields CDR1 SGHVS and CDR2 FNYEAQ. This CDR3 contains 18 residues. As DNA, the CDR3 is TGTGCCAGCAGCTCCTCGGGGCTAGCGGGGGGATACACCGGGGAGCTGTTTTTT. This translates into CASSSSGLAGGYTGELFF.

V is TRBV6-2 or TRBV6-3 and J is TRBJ2-1; 11 bases map to TRBD2. V gave up 2 bases and J gave up 6 bases; unmatched junction bases: 6. There are 16 residues in the CDR3. Per germline, CDR1 MNHEY and CDR2 SVGEGT. CDR3 sequence reads: CASSYAASGRTNEQFF. The CDR3 coding sequence is TGTGCCAGCAGTTACGCCGCTAGCGGGAGGACCAATGAGCAGTTCTTC.

This rearrangement joins TRBV5-5 to TRBJ2-7, with TRBD2 as a possible D gene (5 bases). This CDR3 comprises 15 residues. The germline V gene encodes CDR1 SGHKS and CDR2 YYEKEE (reference sequence). Trimming removed 1 base from V and 2 bases from J, with 13 bases in between. This chain's CDR3 is CASSLTSSPAYEQYF. CDR3 DNA: TGTGCCAGCAGCTTGACTAGTTCCCCCGCCTACGAGCAGTACTTC.

The chain combines TRBV28 with TRBJ1-2; weak D call: TRBD1 (5 bases). The CDR3 is 14 residues long. The germline V gene encodes CDR1 MDHEN and CDR2 SYDVKM. Trimming took 7 bases from V and 7 from J, leaving 19 bases between them. CDR3 amino acids: CASIGGGGVPGYTF. The CDR3 DNA sequence: TGTGCCAGCATCGGGGGGGGTGGCGTTCCTGGCTACACCTTC.

In its sample, this clonotype was seen many times. DNA of the CDR3: TGTGCCAGCAGTTTCGACGGTTTGAGCACAGATACGCAGTATTTT. Translated: CASSFDGLSTDTQYF. J is TRBJ2-3 and V is TRBV12-3 or TRBV12-4; D gene unclear. The CDR3 covers 15 residues. With 3 bases removed from V and 0 bases from J, the gap between germline ends came to 10 bases.

This chain connects TRBV19 to TRBJ2-2; D possibly corresponds to TRBD2 (6 bases). The V gene lost 5 bases and the J gene lost 5 bases, with 15 bases spanning the gap. The CDR3 covers 15 residues. The V gene's germline CDR1 is LNHDA and CDR2 SQIVND (reference sequence). CDR3 bases: TGTGCCAGTAGTTCCCGGAGGGTGTATACCGGGGAGCTGTTTTTT. Translating gives CASSSRRVYTGELFF.

The chain links TRBV4-1 to TRBJ2-7; TRBD2 aligns across 8 bases. The CDR3 totals 16 residues. The V gene's germline CDR1 is MGHRA and CDR2 YSYEKL. The trim removed 0 bases at V and 4 bases at J, leaving 8 bases unmatched. The CDR3 DNA follows: TGCGCCAGCAGCCAAGATCCGACGGGGGGGCCGTACGAGCAGTACTTC. Translating gives CASSQDPTGGPYEQYF.

This clonotype was picked up a small number of times. The chain employs TRBV5-1 and TRBJ1-1; D may be TRBD1 (5 bases). Germline lookup yields CDR1 SGHRS and CDR2 YFSETQ. The CDR3 extends over 15 amino acids. The V gene lost 5 bases and the J gene lost 4 bases, with 18 bases spanning the gap. CDR3 nucleotide sequence: TGCGCCAGCAGAACCGACAGCACCTCGAGCACTGAAGCTTTCTTT. It yields the protein CASRTDSTSSTEAFF.

This clonotype appeared many times. The chain recombines TRBV7-2 with TRBJ2-3; 7 positions agree with TRBD1. The CDR3 covers 13 residues. Trimming cost V 7 bases and J 5 bases; bases outside gene matches: 6. Germline CDR1 is SGHTA and CDR2 is FQGNSA. For the CDR3, the DNA is TGTGCCAGCAAACTAAGGGGGCAAGATACGCAGTATTTT. Protein sequence: CASKLRGQDTQYF. The full variable domain, completed using reference TRBV7-2 and TRBJ2-3, is GAGVSQSPSNKVTEKGKDVELRCDPISGHTALYWYRQSLGQGLEFLIYFQGNSAPDKSGLPSDRFSAERTGGSVSTLTIQRTQQEDSAVYLCASKLRGQDTQYFGPGTRLTVL.

This clonotype has a handful of counts. V is TRBV7-8 and J is TRBJ2-1, with D possibly matching TRBD1 (5 bases). Germline V CDR1 and CDR2: SGHVS, FQNEAQ. V lost 2 bases and J lost 0, with 14 bases in between. The CDR3 extends over 17 amino acids. The chain's CDR3 is CASSLRPQGLSYNEQFF. CDR3 DNA sequence: TGTGCCAGCAGCTTACGGCCTCAGGGTCTCTCCTACAATGAGCAGTTCTTC.

The chain uses TRBV5-5 and TRBJ1-2; TRBD1 is a possible D gene (6 bases). The CDR3 loop spans 13 amino acids. In germline, CDR1 is SGHKS, CDR2 YYEKEE (reference sequence). The V end lost 2 bases, the J end lost 4 bases, and 9 bases lay between the germline ends. CDR3 protein: CASSFEGVYGYTF. The CDR3 DNA reads as TGTGCCAGCAGCTTCGAGGGGGTCTATGGCTACACCTTC.

This clonotype was found a few times. This chain joins TRBV12-3 or TRBV12-4 and TRBJ1-6; D perhaps matches TRBD1 (5 bases). This CDR3 has 13 amino acids. V was clipped by 3 bases and J by 7 bases, with 7 bases between them. CDR3 DNA sequence: TGTGCCAGCAGTTTTGGGGGAAATTCACCCCTCCACTTT. Translation: CASSFGGNSPLHF.

V usage is TRBV5-1 and J usage is TRBJ1-1; D not certain. Trimming shortened V by 0 bases and J by 4 bases, and 13 bases separated the two germline ends. This CDR3 spans 15 amino acids. Germline-derived CDR1 and CDR2 are SGHRS and YFSETQ. As DNA, the CDR3 is TGCGCCAGCAGCTTGGCCATGGGAGTAGGCACTGAAGCTTTCTTT. It codes for CASSLAMGVGTEAFF.

Written as DNA, the CDR3 is TGTGCCACCAGTATCAACCCAGCGGGGGGTCCAGATACGCAGTATTTT. It yields the protein CATSINPAGGPDTQYF. V and J are TRBV15 and TRBJ2-3, with 9 bases that match TRBD2. V dropped 6 bases and J dropped 4; count of bases not matched to a gene: 11. CDR1 and CDR2 (germline): LNHNV, YYDKDF (reference sequence). The CDR3 consists of 16 residues.

This clonotype was detected only a few times. The V gene is TRBV6-1, the J gene TRBJ2-5, with D possibly being TRBD1 (5 bases). This CDR3 spans 14 amino acids. Trimming stripped 6 bases from V and 4 bases from J, with 15 bases between. Germline V gives CDR1 MNHNS, CDR2 SASEGT. CDR3: CASSPGDSRETQYF. CDR3 DNA: TGTGCCAGCAGCCCCGGAGACAGTCGAGAGACCCAGTACTTC.

This clonotype was picked up a small number of times. J is TRBJ1-1 and V is TRBV20-1; TRBD1 is a possible D gene (5 bases). V lost 0 bases, J lost 1 base, and 12 bases lay in between. From germline, CDR1 is DFQATT and CDR2 SNEGSKA (reference sequence). CDR3 size: 15 residues. CDR3 nucleotide sequence: TGCAGTGCTAGAGATCCGACAGTGACGAACACTGAAGCTTTCTTT. Translation gives CSARDPTVTNTEAFF.

This chain joins TRBV6-2 or TRBV6-3 and TRBJ2-1, with 7 bases fitting TRBD2. The germline CDR1 and CDR2 sequences are MNHEY and SVGEGT. The V gene end was trimmed by 2 bases and the J gene end by 4 bases; junction bases not matched to a gene: 5. This CDR3 comprises 15 residues. CDR3: CASSYGERDYNEQFF. DNA of the CDR3: TGTGCCAGCAGTTACGGCGAGCGGGATTACAATGAGCAGTTCTTC.

The genes are TRBV6-2 or TRBV6-3 and TRBJ2-1; TRBD2 is a possible D gene (5 bases). The V end was cut by 0 bases, the J end by 0 bases, with 12 bases between. The CDR3 runs to 17 residues. Looked up from germline, CDR1 is MNHEY and CDR2 is SVGEGT. The CDR3: CASSYSPGEGSYNEQFF. CDR3 in DNA: TGTGCCAGCAGTTACTCGCCCGGGGAAGGCTCCTACAATGAGCAGTTCTTC.

The chain combines TRBV6-1 with TRBJ1-2; TRBD1 agrees at 7 bases. The CDR3 is 15 amino acids. Germline CDR1 MNHNS, CDR2 SASEGT. With V trimmed by 0 bases and J by 2 bases, 3 bases remained unmatched. In DNA form, the CDR3 reads TGTGCCAGCAGTGAAGCTCCGACAGGGAACTATGGCTACACCTTC. This gives the protein CASSEAPTGNYGYTF.

The chain recombines TRBV29-1 with TRBJ2-7, with 10 bases that match TRBD1. Germline V CDR1 and CDR2: SQVTM, ANQGSEA. The J segment lost 7 bases and the V segment lost 6 bases, leaving 9 bases of the junction unmatched. The CDR3 is 13 amino acids. The CDR3 coding sequence is TGCAGCGTGACCGGGACAGGGGTAGGGGAGCAGTACTTC. Translated, it gives CSVTGTGVGEQYF.